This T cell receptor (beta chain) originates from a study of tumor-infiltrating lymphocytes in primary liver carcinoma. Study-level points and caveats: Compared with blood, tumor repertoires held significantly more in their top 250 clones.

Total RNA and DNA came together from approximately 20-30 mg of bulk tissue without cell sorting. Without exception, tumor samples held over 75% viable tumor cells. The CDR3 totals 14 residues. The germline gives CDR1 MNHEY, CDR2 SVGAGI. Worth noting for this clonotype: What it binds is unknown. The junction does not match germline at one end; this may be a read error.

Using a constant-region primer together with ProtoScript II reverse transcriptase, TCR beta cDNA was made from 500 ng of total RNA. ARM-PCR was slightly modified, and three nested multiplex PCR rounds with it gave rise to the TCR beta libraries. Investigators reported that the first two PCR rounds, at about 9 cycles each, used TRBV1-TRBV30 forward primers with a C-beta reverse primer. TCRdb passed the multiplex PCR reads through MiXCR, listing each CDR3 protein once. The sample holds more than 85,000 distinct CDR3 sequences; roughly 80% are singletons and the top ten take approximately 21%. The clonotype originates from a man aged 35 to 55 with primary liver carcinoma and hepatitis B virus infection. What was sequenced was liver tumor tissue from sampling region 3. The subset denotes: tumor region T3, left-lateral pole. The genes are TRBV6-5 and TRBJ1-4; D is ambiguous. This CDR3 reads CASSHGWTNEKLSF. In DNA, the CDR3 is TGTGCCAGCAGCCATGGTTGGACTAATGAAAAACTGTCTTTT.